This paragraph covers one T cell receptor beta chain sequence. These data originate in a study of blood T cell repertoires in COVID-19. Across the whole study: The origin of the acute and convalescent COVID-19 samples was the United States, Italy and Spain. PBMCs, B-cell-depleted T cells, or T cells provided the cDNA or gDNA that made up the material.

The CDR3 has 15 amino acids. Germline values: CDR1 MNHEY, CDR2 SMNVEV (reference sequence). V lost 5 bases and J lost 3; bases outside the gene matches: 9. Authors' processing steps: The authors estimated nucleated cell counts from reference gene primer amplification. Profiled with immunoSEQ multiplex PCR; TCRdb holds only in-frame clones, not every one. That table furnishes V, J and clone size, whereas the DNA furnished D and trimming. Of roughly 330,000 clones in the sample, 83% were seen once. The sequence derives from a woman in her fifties or sixties with acute or convalescent COVID-19. The sequenced material came from peripheral blood. This chain connects TRBV27 to TRBJ2-5; 7 nucleotides align to TRBD1. CDR3 nucleotides: TGTGCCAGCAGTCCACCCGGCAGGGGGAAAGAGACCCAGTACTTC. It specifies CASSPPGRGKETQYF.